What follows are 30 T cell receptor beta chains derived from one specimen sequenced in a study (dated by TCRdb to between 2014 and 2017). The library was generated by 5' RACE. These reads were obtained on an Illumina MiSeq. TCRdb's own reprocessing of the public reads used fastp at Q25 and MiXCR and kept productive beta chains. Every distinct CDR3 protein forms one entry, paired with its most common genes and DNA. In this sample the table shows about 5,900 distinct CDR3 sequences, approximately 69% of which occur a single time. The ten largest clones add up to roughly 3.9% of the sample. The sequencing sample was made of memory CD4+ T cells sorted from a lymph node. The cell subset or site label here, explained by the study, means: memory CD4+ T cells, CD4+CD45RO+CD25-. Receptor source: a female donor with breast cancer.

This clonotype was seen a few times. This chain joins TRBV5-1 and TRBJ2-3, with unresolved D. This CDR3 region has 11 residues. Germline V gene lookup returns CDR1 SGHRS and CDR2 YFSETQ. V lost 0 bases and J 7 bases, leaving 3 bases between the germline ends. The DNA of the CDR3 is TGCGCCAGCAGCTTGGAATATACGCAGTATTTT. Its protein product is CASSLEYTQYF.

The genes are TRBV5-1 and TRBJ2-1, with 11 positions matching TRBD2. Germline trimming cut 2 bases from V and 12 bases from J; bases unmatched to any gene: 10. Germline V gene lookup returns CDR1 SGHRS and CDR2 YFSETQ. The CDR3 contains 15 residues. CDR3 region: CASSFQASGGSGQFF. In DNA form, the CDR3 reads TGCGCCAGCAGCTTCCAGGCTAGCGGGGGGTCGGGGCAGTTCTTC.

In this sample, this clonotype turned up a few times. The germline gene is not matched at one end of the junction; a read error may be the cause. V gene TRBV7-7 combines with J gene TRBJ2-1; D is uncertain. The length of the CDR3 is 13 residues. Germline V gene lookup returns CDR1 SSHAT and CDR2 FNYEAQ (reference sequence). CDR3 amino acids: CASSLDSYNEQFF. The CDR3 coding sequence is TGTGCTAGCAGCCTGGACTCCTACAATGAGCAGTTCTTC.

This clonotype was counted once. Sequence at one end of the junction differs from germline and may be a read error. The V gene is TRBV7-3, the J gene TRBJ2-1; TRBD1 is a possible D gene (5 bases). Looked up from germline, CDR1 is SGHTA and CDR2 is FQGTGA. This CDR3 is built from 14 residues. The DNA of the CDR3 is TGTGCCGGCAGCCCCCGGGTGGGGCTGAGTGAGCAGTTCTTC. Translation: CAGSPRVGLSEQFF. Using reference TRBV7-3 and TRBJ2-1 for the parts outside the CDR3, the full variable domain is GAGVSQTPSNKVTEKGKYVELRCDPISGHTALYWYRQSLGQGPEFLIYFQGTGAADDSGLPNDRFFAVRPEGSVSTLKIQRTERGDSAVYLCAGSPRVGLSEQFFGPGTRLTVL.

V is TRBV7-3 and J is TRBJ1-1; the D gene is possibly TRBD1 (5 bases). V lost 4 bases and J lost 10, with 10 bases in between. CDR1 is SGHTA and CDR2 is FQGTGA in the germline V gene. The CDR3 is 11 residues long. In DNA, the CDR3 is TGTGCCAGCAGCTCTGGGGGAGTAGCTTTCTTT. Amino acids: CASSSGGVAFF. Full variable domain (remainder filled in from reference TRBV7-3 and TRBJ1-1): GAGVSQTPSNKVTEKGKYVELRCDPISGHTALYWYRQSLGQGPEFLIYFQGTGAADDSGLPNDRFFAVRPEGSVSTLKIQRTERGDSAVYLCASSSGGVAFFGQGTRLTVV.

The CDR3 here is CASSGGSTDTQYF. The CDR3 nucleotides are TGTGCCAGCAGCGGGGGGAGCACAGATACGCAGTATTTT. V is TRBV6-5 and J is TRBJ2-3; 7 positions match TRBD2. After removal of 6 bases from V and 0 bases from J, the junction contained 0 bases not matched to a gene. The CDR3 has 13 residues. Germline V lookup: CDR1 MNHEY, CDR2 SVGAGI.

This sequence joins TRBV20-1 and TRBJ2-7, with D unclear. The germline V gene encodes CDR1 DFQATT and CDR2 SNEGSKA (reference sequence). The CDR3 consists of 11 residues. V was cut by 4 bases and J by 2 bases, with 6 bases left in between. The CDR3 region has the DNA TGCAGTGCTATAGCCACCTACGAGCAGTACTTC. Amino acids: CSAIATYEQYF.

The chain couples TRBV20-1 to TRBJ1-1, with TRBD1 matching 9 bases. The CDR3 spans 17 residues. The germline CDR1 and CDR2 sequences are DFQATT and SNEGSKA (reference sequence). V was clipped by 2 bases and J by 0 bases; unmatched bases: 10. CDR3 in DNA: TGCAGTGCTAGACCACTGAGGGGACAGGGAATGAACACTGAAGCTTTCTTT. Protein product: CSARPLRGQGMNTEAFF.

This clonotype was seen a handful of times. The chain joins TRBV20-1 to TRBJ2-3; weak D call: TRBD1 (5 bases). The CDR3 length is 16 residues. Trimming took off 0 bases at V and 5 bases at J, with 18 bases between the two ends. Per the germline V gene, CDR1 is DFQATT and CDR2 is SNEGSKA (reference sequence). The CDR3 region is CSARDLDRGTGDTQYF. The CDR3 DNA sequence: TGCAGTGCTAGAGATCTCGATAGGGGCACGGGAGATACGCAGTATTTT.

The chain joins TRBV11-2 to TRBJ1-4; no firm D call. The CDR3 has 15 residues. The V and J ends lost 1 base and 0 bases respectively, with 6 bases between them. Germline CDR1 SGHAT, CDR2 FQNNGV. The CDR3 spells CASSLGRSTNEKLFF. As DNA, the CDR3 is TGTGCCAGCAGCTTAGGCAGGTCAACTAATGAAAAACTGTTTTTT.

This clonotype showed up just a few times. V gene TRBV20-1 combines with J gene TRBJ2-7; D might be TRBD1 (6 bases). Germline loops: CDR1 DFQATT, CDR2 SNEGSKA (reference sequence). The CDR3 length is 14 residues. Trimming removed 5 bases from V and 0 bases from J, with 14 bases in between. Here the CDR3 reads CSARDTRLSYEQYF. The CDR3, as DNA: TGCAGTGCTCGGGACACACGGCTCTCCTACGAGCAGTACTTC.

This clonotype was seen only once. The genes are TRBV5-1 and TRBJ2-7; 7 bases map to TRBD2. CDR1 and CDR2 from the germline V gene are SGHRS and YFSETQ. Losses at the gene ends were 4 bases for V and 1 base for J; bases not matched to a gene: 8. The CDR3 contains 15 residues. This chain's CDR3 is CASSRSSGTSYEQYF. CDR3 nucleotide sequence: TGCGCCAGCAGCCGCTCTAGCGGTACGTCCTACGAGCAGTACTTC.

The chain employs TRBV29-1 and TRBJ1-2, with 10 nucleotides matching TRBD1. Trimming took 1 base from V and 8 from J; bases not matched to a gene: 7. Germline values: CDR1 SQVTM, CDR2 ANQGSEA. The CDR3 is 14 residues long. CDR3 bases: TGCAGCGTTGAAGGGGGACAGGGGTTAGGGGGCTACACCTTC. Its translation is CSVEGGQGLGGYTF.

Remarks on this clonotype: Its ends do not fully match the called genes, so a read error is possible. CDR3 sequence (DNA): TGTGCCACCAGTGGGGCGGGACTAGCGGGGCGCTACAATGAGCAGTTCTTC. Amino acid sequence: CATSGAGLAGRYNEQFF. V is TRBV10-3 and J is TRBJ2-1; 13 bases align to TRBD2. From germline, CDR1 is ENHRY and CDR2 SYGVKD. The CDR3 contains 17 residues.

CDR3 amino acids: CSARRASGSQETQYF. The CDR3 nucleotides read TGCAGTGCTAGACGGGCTAGCGGTTCCCAAGAGACCCAGTACTTC. The gene calls are TRBV20-1 and TRBJ2-5; 7 nucleotides agree with TRBD2. Unmatched junction bases numbered 7, after V lost 2 bases and J lost 1 base. Germline lookup yields CDR1 DFQATT and CDR2 SNEGSKA (reference sequence). CDR3 length: 15 residues.

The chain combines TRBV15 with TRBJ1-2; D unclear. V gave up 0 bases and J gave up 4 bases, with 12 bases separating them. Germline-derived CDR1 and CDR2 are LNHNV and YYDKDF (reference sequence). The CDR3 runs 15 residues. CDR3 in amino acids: CATSRDLQESYGYTF. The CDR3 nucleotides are TGTGCCACCAGCAGAGATCTCCAGGAGAGCTATGGCTACACCTTC.

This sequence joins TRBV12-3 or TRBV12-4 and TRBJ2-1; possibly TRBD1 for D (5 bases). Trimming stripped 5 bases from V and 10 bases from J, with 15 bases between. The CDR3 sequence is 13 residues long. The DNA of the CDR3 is TGTGCCAGCAGTACAACGCAGGGCGGAGAGCAGTTCTTC. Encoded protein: CASSTTQGGEQFF.

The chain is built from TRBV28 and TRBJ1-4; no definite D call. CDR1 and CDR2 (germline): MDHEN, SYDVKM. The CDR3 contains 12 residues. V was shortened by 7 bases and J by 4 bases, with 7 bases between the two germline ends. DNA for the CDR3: TGTGCCAGCAACGTCGATAATGAAAAACTGTTTTTT. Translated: CASNVDNEKLFF.

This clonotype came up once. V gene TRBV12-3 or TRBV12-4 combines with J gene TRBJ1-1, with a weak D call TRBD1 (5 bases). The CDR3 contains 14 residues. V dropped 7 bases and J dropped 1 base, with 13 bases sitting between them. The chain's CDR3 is CASNFGGGNTEAFF. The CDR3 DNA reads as TGTGCCAGCAATTTCGGCGGGGGGAACACTGAAGCTTTCTTT.

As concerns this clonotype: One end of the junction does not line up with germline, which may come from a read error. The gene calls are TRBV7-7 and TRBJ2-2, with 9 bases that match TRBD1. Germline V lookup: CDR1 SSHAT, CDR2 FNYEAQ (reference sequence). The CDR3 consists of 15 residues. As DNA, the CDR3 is TGTGCTAGCAGCTTAGGGACAGGGACCACCGGGGAGCTGTTTTTT. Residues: CASSLGTGTTGELFF.

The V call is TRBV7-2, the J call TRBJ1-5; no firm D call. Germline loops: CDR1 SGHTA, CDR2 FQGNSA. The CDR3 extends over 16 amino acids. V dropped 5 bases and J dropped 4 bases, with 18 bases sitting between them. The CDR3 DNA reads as TGTGCCAGCAGCGAATCTGGGTGGGCGAGAAATCAGCCCCAGCATTTT. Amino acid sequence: CASSESGWARNQPQHF.

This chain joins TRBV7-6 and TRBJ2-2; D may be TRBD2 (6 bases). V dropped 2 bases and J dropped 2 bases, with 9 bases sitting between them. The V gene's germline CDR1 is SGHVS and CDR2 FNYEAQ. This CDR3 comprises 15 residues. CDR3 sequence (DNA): TGTGCCAGCAGCTTAAAACTAGCTAACACCGGGGAGCTGTTTTTT. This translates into CASSLKLANTGELFF.

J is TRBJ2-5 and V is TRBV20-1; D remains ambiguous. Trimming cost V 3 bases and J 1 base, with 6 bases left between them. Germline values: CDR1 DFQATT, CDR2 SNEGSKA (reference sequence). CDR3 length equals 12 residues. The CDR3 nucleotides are TGCAGTGCTAGTGGCGGCCAAGAGACCCAGTACTTC. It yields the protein CSASGGQETQYF.

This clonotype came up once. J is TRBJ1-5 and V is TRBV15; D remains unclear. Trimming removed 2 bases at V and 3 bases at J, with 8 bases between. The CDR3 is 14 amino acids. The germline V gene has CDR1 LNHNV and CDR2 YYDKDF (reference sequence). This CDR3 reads CATSRPGINQPQHF. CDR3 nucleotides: TGTGCCACCAGCAGACCTGGGATCAATCAGCCCCAGCATTTT. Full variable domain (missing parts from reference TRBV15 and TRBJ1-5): DAMVIQNPRYQVTQFGKPVTLSCSQTLNHNVMYWYQQKSSQAPKLLFHYYDKDFNNEADTPDNFQSRRPNTSFCFLDIRSPGLGDTAMYLCATSRPGINQPQHFGDGTRLSIL.

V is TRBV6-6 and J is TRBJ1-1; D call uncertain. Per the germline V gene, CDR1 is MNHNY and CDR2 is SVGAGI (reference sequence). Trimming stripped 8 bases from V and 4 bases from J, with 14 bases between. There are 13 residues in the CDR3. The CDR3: CASAKTPSTEAFF. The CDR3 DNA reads TGTGCCAGCGCCAAGACACCGAGCACTGAAGCTTTCTTT.

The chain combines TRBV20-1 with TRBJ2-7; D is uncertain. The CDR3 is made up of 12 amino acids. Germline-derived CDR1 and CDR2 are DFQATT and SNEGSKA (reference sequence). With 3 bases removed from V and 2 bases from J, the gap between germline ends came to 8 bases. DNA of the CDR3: TGCAGTGCTAGCCCAGGTCCCTACGAGCAGTACTTC. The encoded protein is CSASPGPYEQYF.

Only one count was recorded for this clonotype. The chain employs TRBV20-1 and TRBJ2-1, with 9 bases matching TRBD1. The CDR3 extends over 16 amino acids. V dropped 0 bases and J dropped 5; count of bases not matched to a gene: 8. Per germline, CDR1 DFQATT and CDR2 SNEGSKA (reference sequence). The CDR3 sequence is CSARDLLQGANNEQFF. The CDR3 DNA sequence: TGCAGTGCTAGAGATTTGCTACAGGGGGCGAACAATGAGCAGTTCTTC.

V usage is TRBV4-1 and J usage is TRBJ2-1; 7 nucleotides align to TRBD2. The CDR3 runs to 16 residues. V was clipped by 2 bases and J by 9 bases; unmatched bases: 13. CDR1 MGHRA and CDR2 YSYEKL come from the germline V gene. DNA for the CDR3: TGCGCCAGCAGCCAAAACAGCGGGATGGCCTGGGGTGAGCAGTTCTTC. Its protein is CASSQNSGMAWGEQFF.

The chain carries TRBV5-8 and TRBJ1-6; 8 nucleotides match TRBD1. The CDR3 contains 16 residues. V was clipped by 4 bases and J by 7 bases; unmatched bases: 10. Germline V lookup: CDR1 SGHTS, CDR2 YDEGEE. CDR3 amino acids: CASSHRTGFKNSPLHF. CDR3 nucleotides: TGTGCCAGCAGCCACAGGACAGGGTTTAAGAATTCACCCCTCCACTTT.

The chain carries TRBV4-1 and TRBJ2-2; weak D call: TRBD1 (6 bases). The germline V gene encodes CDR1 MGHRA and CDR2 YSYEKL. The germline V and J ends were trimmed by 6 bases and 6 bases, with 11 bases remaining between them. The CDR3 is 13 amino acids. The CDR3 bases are TGCGCCAGCAGGCAACAGGGATCCGGGGAGCTGTTTTTT. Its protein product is CASRQQGSGELFF.